Below are 27 T cell receptor beta chains sequenced from a single sample in a study of cytomegalovirus exposure and HLA in healthy donors. Vbeta (60) and Jbeta (13) primers were used in the PCR. The data were produced by immunoSEQ multiplex PCR, yet TCRdb's version contains in-frame clones alone and is incomplete. The sample shows approximately 240,000 clones, around 80% of them seen only once. The sequenced material came from PBMCs. The receptors derive from a woman between 55 and 75 years old in good health and CMV-seropositive.

This chain joins TRBV5-4 and TRBJ2-1; no clear D. The CDR3 covers 14 residues. Trimming pared 0 bases from V and 3 bases from J, leaving 7 bases between. Germline CDR1 and CDR2: SGHNT and YYREEE (reference sequence). As DNA, the CDR3 is TGTGCCAGCAGCTTGGCGACACACTACAATGAGCAGTTCTTC. Its protein is CASSLATHYNEQFF.

The rearrangement links TRBV27 to TRBJ1-2, with D uncertain. The germline V and J ends were trimmed by 3 bases and 7 bases, with 15 bases remaining between them. Germline CDR1 reads MNHEY; CDR2 reads SMNVEV (reference sequence). This CDR3 is 14 amino acids long. The DNA of the CDR3 is TGTGCCAGCAGTTTTCGAACACCCTCCAGTGGCTACACCTTC. This sequence encodes CASSFRTPSSGYTF.

The chain employs TRBV7-2 and TRBJ1-5; D not resolved. Germline CDR1 and CDR2: SGHTA and FQGNSA. This CDR3 is built from 14 residues. Trimming pared 1 base from V and 7 bases from J, leaving 11 bases between. CDR3 DNA: TGTGCCAGCAGCTTAGTCCCGGGTTTACAGCCCCAGCATTTT. It yields the protein CASSLVPGLQPQHF.

This sequence joins TRBV19 and TRBJ2-7; 8 nucleotides line up with TRBD1. V trimming: 5 bases; J trimming: 2 bases; junction bases outside the gene matches: 8. Germline V lookup: CDR1 LNHDA, CDR2 SQIVND (reference sequence). The CDR3 loop spans 15 amino acids. CDR3 coding DNA: TGTGCCAGTAGTCCAGGACAGGGAAGGGCCTACGAGCAGTACTTC. Protein product: CASSPGQGRAYEQYF.

Many counts were recorded for this clone. This chain uses TRBV7-9 with TRBJ1-1; D is undetermined. From germline, CDR1 is SEHNR and CDR2 FQNEAQ (reference sequence). This CDR3 region has 16 residues. The V and J ends lost 0 bases and 4 bases respectively, with 15 bases between them. CDR3: CASSLALVGEGTEAFF. The CDR3 nucleotides are TGTGCCAGCAGCTTAGCTTTGGTCGGGGAGGGCACTGAAGCTTTCTTT.

The rearrangement links TRBV5-4 to TRBJ1-2; 8 nucleotides align to TRBD1. Per the germline V gene, CDR1 is SGHNT and CDR2 is YYREEE (reference sequence). The J segment lost 6 bases and the V segment lost 4 bases, leaving 5 bases of the junction unmatched. CDR3 length: 13 residues. The chain's CDR3 is CASSPDRENGYTF. CDR3 sequence (DNA): TGTGCCAGCAGCCCGGACAGGGAAAATGGCTACACCTTC.

This sequence joins TRBV6-6 and TRBJ1-2; 7 nucleotides agree with TRBD1. Germline-derived CDR1 and CDR2 are MNHNY and SVGAGI (reference sequence). The CDR3 totals 14 residues. Germline trimming cut 6 bases from V and 6 bases from J; bases unmatched to any gene: 10. CDR3 sequence (DNA): TGTGCCAGCAGGCATCCGGGGGACAGTGATGGCTACACCTTC. This encodes CASRHPGDSDGYTF.

This chain links TRBV15 with TRBJ2-5; 9 nucleotides align to TRBD1. Germline assignment: CDR1 LNHNV and CDR2 YYDKDF (reference sequence). This CDR3 has 14 amino acids. Trimming removed 0 bases from V and 8 bases from J; junction bases left unmatched: 4. The CDR3 loop is CATSRDWDRATQYF. The CDR3 DNA reads TGTGCCACCAGCAGAGATTGGGACAGGGCAACCCAGTACTTC.

V gene TRBV19 combines with J gene TRBJ1-2; the D gene is possibly TRBD1 (6 bases). This CDR3 is built from 12 residues. V lost 9 bases and J lost 2, with 10 bases in between. From germline, CDR1 is LNHDA and CDR2 SQIVND (reference sequence). CDR3 bases: TGTGCCAGCACAGACAGGAACTATGGCTACACCTTC. It is translated as CASTDRNYGYTF.

The CDR3 region is CASSPGRLAGGPETQYF. CDR3 nucleotide sequence: TGCGCCAGCAGTCCCGGCCGACTAGCGGGAGGGCCAGAGACCCAGTACTTC. V is TRBV5-1 and J is TRBJ2-5, with TRBD2 matching over 14 bases. CDR1 SGHRS and CDR2 YFSETQ come from the germline V gene. J gave up 4 bases and V 5 bases, and 10 bases lay outside the gene matches. The CDR3 covers 17 residues.

The chain carries TRBV21-1 and TRBJ2-7; the D call of TRBD1 is as the table states it, not checked on the DNA. TRBV21-1 constitutes a pseudogene. The CDR3 consists of 13 residues. The CDR3 DNA follows: TGTGCCAGCAGCGGGGACATAACCTACGAGCAGTACTTC. Its translation: CASSGDITYEQYF.

This sequence joins TRBV7-2 and TRBJ2-7, with 10 bases lining up with TRBD2. Trimming at V came to 4 bases and at J to 11 bases, leaving 11 bases not matched to a gene. Germline V gives CDR1 SGHTA, CDR2 FQGNSA. The CDR3 is 14 residues long. Here the CDR3 reads CASSSSSGGSREYF. CDR3 nucleotides: TGTGCCAGCAGCTCATCTAGCGGGGGAAGTCGTGAGTACTTC.

This chain joins TRBV18 and TRBJ1-1; D perhaps matches TRBD1 (5 bases). With 4 bases removed from V and 0 bases from J, the gap between germline ends came to 9 bases. The CDR3 is 14 residues long. Germline CDR1 KGHSH, CDR2 LQKENI. CDR3 sequence reads: CASSQGGVNTEAFF. The CDR3 region has the DNA TGTGCCAGCTCACAGGGAGGGGTGAACACTGAAGCTTTCTTT.

In DNA, the CDR3 is TGCGCCAGCAGCTTTAGCGCGGATAATGAAAAACTGTTTTTT. As protein: CASSFSADNEKLFF. This chain links TRBV5-1 with TRBJ1-4, with D unresolved. V was cut by 2 bases and J by 4 bases, with 9 bases left in between. The CDR3 is 14 amino acids. Germline CDR1 and CDR2: SGHRS and YFSETQ.

The chain joins TRBV7-9 to TRBJ1-1, with 8 bases lining up with TRBD1. Germline CDR1 reads SEHNR; CDR2 reads FQNEAQ (reference sequence). The CDR3 sequence is 14 residues long. With 10 bases clipped from V and 2 bases from J, the junction kept 9 bases outside the gene matches. The CDR3 bases are TGTGCCACCTGGACAGGGCTGGTAAACACTGAAGCTTTCTTT. Translating it yields CATWTGLVNTEAFF.

The genes are TRBV16 and TRBJ2-7; D is perhaps TRBD2 (6 bases). V lost 5 bases and J 1 base, leaving 12 bases between the germline ends. This CDR3 region has 14 residues. The germline V gene encodes CDR1 KGHSY and CDR2 FQNENV. In DNA form, the CDR3 reads TGTGCCAGCAGCTCGGGACGGGGGTCCTACGAGCAGTACTTC. Translated, it gives CASSSGRGSYEQYF.

This clone occurred a few times. The chain uses TRBV27 and TRBJ1-5, with D possibly TRBD1 on 6 matching bases. Trimming cost V 5 bases and J 10 bases, with 15 bases left between them. Germline V lookup: CDR1 MNHEY, CDR2 SMNVEV (reference sequence). The CDR3 contains 13 residues. CDR3 sequence: CASSMQSGHPQHF. The DNA of the CDR3 is TGTGCCAGCAGTATGCAATCGGGACATCCCCAGCATTTT.

The V gene is TRBV6-5, the J gene TRBJ1-1; TRBD1 might be the D (5 bases). Trimming removed 8 bases at V and 8 bases at J, with 9 bases between. CDR1 MNHEY and CDR2 SVGAGI come from the germline V gene. The CDR3 runs to 10 residues. The CDR3 DNA follows: TGTGCCAGCCGGGGGGTAGAAGCTTTCTTT. It specifies CASRGVEAFF.

The DNA of the CDR3 is TGTGCCAGCAGTGCGGGGATGAACACTGAAGCTTTCTTT. Its translation is CASSAGMNTEAFF. This chain joins TRBV6-1 and TRBJ1-1; D is ambiguous. With 4 bases removed from V and 0 bases from J, the gap between germline ends came to 6 bases. CDR3 length: 13 residues. Germline V gene lookup returns CDR1 MNHNS and CDR2 SASEGT.

The V call is TRBV19, the J call TRBJ2-4; tentatively, D is TRBD1 (6 bases). Looked up from germline, CDR1 is LNHDA and CDR2 is SQIVND (reference sequence). V lost 5 bases to trimming and J lost 9 bases, with 26 bases between them. The CDR3 is 17 amino acids. In DNA, the CDR3 is TGTGCCAGTAGTTCAACCCCTGGGGGCAGGGAAGATAGCATTCAGTACTTC. Translating it yields CASSSTPGGREDSIQYF.

The rearrangement joins TRBV6-6 to TRBJ2-6; D unresolved. The germline gives CDR1 MNHNY, CDR2 SVGAGI (reference sequence). V lost 7 bases and J 2 bases, leaving 9 bases between the germline ends. This CDR3 region has 14 residues. CDR3 sequence (DNA): TGTGCCAGCAAGAGGCCTCCTGGGGCCAACGTCCTGACTTTC. This encodes CASKRPPGANVLTF.

This clone occurred once. The rearrangement links TRBV9 to TRBJ2-3, with 10 bases matching TRBD2. Germline V gene lookup returns CDR1 SGDLS and CDR2 YYNGEE. V dropped 1 base and J dropped 4; count of bases not matched to a gene: 3. CDR3 length: 15 residues. The CDR3 is CASSVRLAGADTQYF. In nucleotides, the CDR3 is TGTGCCAGCAGCGTACGGCTAGCGGGGGCAGATACGCAGTATTTT. Based on the CDR3 plus reference TRBV9 and TRBJ2-3, the full variable domain is DSGVTQTPKHLITATGQRVTLRCSPRSGDLSVYWYQQSLDQGLQFLIQYYNGEERAKGNILERFSAQQFPDLHSELNLSSLELGDSALYFCASSVRLAGADTQYFGPGTRLTVL.

The J gene is TRBJ2-1, the V gene TRBV5-4, with TRBD2 identical over 7 bases. With 3 bases clipped from V and 9 bases from J, the junction kept 6 bases outside the gene matches. This CDR3 has 13 amino acids. The germline V gene encodes CDR1 SGHNT and CDR2 YYREEE (reference sequence). For the CDR3, the DNA is TGTGCCAGCAGCTCAGGACTAGTGCGTGAGCAGTTCTTC. Encoded protein: CASSSGLVREQFF.

The chain has TRBV15 and TRBJ2-5; TRBD2 agrees at 8 bases. This CDR3 has 16 residues. Germline lookup yields CDR1 LNHNV and CDR2 YYDKDF (reference sequence). The V segment lost 0 bases and the J segment 3 bases; nucleotides outside the gene matches: 6. The CDR3 here is CATSRDRDSGEETQYF. Here the CDR3 DNA reads TGTGCCACCAGCAGAGATCGGGATAGCGGGGAAGAGACCCAGTACTTC. Full variable domain (remainder filled in from reference TRBV15 and TRBJ2-5): DAMVIQNPRYQVTQFGKPVTLSCSQTLNHNVMYWYQQKSSQAPKLLFHYYDKDFNNEADTPDNFQSRRPNTSFCFLDIRSPGLGDTAMYLCATSRDRDSGEETQYFGPGTRLLVL.

The chain has TRBV28 and TRBJ1-1; perhaps TRBD1 as D (6 bases). V was trimmed by 4 bases and J by 2 bases, leaving 11 bases between them. The germline V gene encodes CDR1 MDHEN and CDR2 SYDVKM. This CDR3 is 14 amino acids long. The chain's CDR3 is CASSSTTGNTEAFF. CDR3 DNA: TGTGCCAGCAGTTCTACGACAGGCAACACTGAAGCTTTCTTT.

This clone was picked up one time. The V gene is TRBV28, the J gene TRBJ1-1, with D perhaps matching TRBD1 (5 bases). In germline, CDR1 is MDHEN, CDR2 SYDVKM. CDR3 length: 16 amino acids. V was shortened by 3 bases and J by 5 bases, with 19 bases between the two germline ends. CDR3: CASSFAGRAYRTEAFF. The CDR3, as DNA: TGTGCCAGCAGTTTCGCAGGGAGGGCCTACCGTACTGAAGCTTTCTTT.

The chain uses TRBV4-1 and TRBJ2-3; tentatively, D is TRBD2 (5 bases). The germline gives CDR1 MGHRA, CDR2 YSYEKL. The ends were cut back, 1 base at V and 0 bases at J, with 8 bases in the middle. The CDR3 is made up of 15 amino acids. The CDR3 DNA is TGCGCCAGCAGCCAAGGGAGGCGGAGCACAGATACGCAGTATTTT. It yields the protein CASSQGRRSTDTQYF.